In this sample, the clone carrying this T cell receptor (beta chain) turned up once. The target antigen is unknown. V was clipped by 0 bases and J by 5 bases; unmatched bases: 9. Germline loops: CDR1 LGHNT, CDR2 FRNRAP. This CDR3 is 16 amino acids long. This sample stems from a study of OX40 agonist ivuxolimab in advanced cancers. It was autoimmune disease history or systemic immunosuppression that excluded patients. Here immunoSEQ multiplex PCR was the method, and the copy in TCRdb shows in-frame clones only, minus some. This sample has more than 95,000 clones; approximately 90% occur once, and the top ten carry 0.7% to 0.85%. Study results and caveats: Among expanded peripheral T cells, antigen specificity went undetermined.

This sequence joins TRBV12-5 and TRBJ2-7; 8 bases fit TRBD1. The sequencing used CD4+ or CD8+ T cells sorted from blood, collected in a trial of the OX40 agonist ivuxolimab. The sequence was obtained from an adult with an advanced solid tumor such as melanoma, head and neck, liver or kidney cancer. The CDR3 sequence is CASGLVLAGGGHEQYF. For the CDR3, the DNA is TGTGCTAGTGGTTTGGTACTGGCAGGGGGCGGCCACGAGCAGTACTTC.